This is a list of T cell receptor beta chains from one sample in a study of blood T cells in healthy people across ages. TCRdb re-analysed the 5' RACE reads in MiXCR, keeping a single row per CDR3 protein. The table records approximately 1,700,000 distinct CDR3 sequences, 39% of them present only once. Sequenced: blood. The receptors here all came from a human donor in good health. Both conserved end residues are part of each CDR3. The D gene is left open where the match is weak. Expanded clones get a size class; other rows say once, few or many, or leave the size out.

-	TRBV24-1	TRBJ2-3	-	TGTGCCACCAGTGATTTACAACACCCAGATACGCAGTATTTT	CATSDLQHPDTQYF
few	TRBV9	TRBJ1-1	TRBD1	TGTGCCAGCAGCGTAGGGGACAGCTTGAACACTGAAGCTTTCTTT	CASSVGDSLNTEAFF
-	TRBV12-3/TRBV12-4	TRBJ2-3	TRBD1	TGTGCCAGCAGTTCAATCCGGGACAGGGGGCGAACAGATACGGAGTATTTT	CASSSIRDRGRTDTEYF
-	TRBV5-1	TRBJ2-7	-	TGCGCCAGCAGCTTGATTGCGGGGGCGACATCCTACGAGCAGTACTTC	CASSLIAGATSYEQYF
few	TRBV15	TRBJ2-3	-	TGTGCCACCAGCAGAGATAGGAGAACAGATACGCAGTATTTT	CATSRDRRTDTQYF
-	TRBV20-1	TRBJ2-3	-	TGCAGTGCTCGGAGGGACGGAGAGATAGATACGCAGTATTTT	CSARRDGEIDTQYF
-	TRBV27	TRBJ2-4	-	TGTGCCAGCAGTGTCAGCGGATTGCTAGCCAAAAACATTCAGTACTTC	CASSVSGLLAKNIQYF
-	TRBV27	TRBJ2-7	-	TGTGCCAGCAGTCCGTACTGGGCCGAGACTTCCTACGAGCAGTACTTC	CASSPYWAETSYEQYF
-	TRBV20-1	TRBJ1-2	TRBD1	TGCAGTGCTAGACCTCAGGGGGAACTCAACTATGGCTACACCTTC	CSARPQGELNYGYTF
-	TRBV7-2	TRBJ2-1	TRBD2	TGTGCCAGCAGCTTAGCGCGGCTAGCGGATGAGCAGTTCTTC	CASSLARLADEQFF
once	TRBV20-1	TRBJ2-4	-	TGCAGTGCTAGAGACCCTCAGGGAGGAGGGAACATTCAGTACTTC	CSARDPQGGGNIQYF
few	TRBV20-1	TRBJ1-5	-	TGCAGTGCTCCGAGACACCCCAATCAGCCCCAGCATTTT	CSAPRHPNQPQHF
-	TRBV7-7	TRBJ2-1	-	TGTGTTAGCAGCTTGGGACCCAACAATGAGCAGTTCTTC	CVSSLGPNNEQFF
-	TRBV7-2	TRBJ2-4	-	TGTGCCAGCAGCTTAGGTCAGTCGTACGGGCAGTACTTC	CASSLGQSYGQYF
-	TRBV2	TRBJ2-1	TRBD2	TGTGCCAGCAGTGCAGTAGCGGGGGAATACAATGAGCAGTTCTTC	CASSAVAGEYNEQFF
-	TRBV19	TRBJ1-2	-	TGTGCCAGTAGGACGAGAGGGAATGGCTACACCTTC	CASRTRGNGYTF